The present T cell receptor beta chain was sequenced within a study of Ad26.COV2.S vaccination and SARS-CoV-2 variants. TCRdb's table, derived via immunoSEQ multiplex PCR, lists solely in-frame clones and lacks some. Of about 350,000 clones listed, around 86% were seen once; the top ten hold roughly 3.2%. As to treatment: around 19 received Ad26.COV2.S at low or high dose, single or two shots; about 5 received placebo; per-sample allocation not given. Sampling happened 63 days after the first vaccine or placebo injection. The administered vaccine (an Ad26 vector) expressed Wuhan-strain SARS-CoV-2 spike. About this clone itself: Its antigen is as yet unknown.

General study findings and limits: CD8+ and CD4+ T cells specific for spike reportedly responded with substantial breadth after vaccination.

Sample: peripheral blood, taken in a trial of Ad26.COV2.S vaccine versus placebo. The source of this sequence is a person between 18 and 60 years old who received the Ad26.COV2.S COVID-19 vaccine or a placebo.

The CDR3 sequence is CASSEGFPGLGNTIYF. CDR3 nucleotide sequence: TGTGCCAGCAGTGAAGGGTTCCCAGGGTTGGGAAACACCATATATTTT. V gene TRBV2 combines with J gene TRBJ1-3, with D possibly TRBD1 on 5 matching bases. The CDR3 covers 16 residues. CDR1 and CDR2 (germline): SNHLY, FYNNEI. V lost 1 base and J 4 bases, leaving 14 bases between the germline ends.